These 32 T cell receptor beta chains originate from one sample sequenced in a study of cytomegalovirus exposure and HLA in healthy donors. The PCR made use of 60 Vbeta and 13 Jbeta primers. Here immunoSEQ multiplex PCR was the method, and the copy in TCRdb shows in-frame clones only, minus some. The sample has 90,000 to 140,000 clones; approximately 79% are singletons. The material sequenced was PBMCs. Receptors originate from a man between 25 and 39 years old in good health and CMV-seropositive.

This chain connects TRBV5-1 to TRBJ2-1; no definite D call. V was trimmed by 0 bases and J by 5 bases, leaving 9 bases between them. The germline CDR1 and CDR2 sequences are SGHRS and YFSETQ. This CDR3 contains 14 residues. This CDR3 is CASSLVWQDNEQFF. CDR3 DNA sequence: TGCGCCAGCAGCTTGGTATGGCAGGACAATGAGCAGTTCTTC.

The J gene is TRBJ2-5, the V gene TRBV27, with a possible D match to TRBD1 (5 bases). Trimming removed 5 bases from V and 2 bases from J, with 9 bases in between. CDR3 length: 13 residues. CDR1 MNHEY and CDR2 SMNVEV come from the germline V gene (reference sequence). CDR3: CASSETEQETQYF. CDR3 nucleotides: TGTGCCAGCAGTGAGACAGAACAAGAGACCCAGTACTTC.

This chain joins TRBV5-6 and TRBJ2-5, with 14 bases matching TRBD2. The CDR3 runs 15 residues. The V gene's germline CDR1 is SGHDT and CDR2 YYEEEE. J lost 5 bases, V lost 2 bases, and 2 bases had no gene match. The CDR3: CASSFRLAGGETQYF. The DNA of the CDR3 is TGTGCCAGCAGCTTCCGACTAGCGGGGGGGGAGACCCAGTACTTC.

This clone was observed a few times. This CDR3 reads CATSRRGGVAGVWEQYF. The CDR3 DNA reads TGTGCCACCAGCAGGCGAGGAGGGGTAGCGGGGGTCTGGGAGCAGTACTTC. The V gene is TRBV15, the J gene TRBJ2-7; 9 nucleotides agree with TRBD2. From germline, CDR1 is LNHNV and CDR2 YYDKDF (reference sequence). Germline trimming cut 3 bases from V and 7 bases from J; bases unmatched to any gene: 16. This CDR3 is built from 17 residues.

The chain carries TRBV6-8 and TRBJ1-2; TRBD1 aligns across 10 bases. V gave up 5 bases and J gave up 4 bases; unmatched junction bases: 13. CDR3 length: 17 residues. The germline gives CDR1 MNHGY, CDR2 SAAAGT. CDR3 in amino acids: CASSPGQGDGNGYGYTF. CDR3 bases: TGTGCCAGCAGTCCCGGACAGGGGGATGGTAACGGCTATGGCTACACCTTC.

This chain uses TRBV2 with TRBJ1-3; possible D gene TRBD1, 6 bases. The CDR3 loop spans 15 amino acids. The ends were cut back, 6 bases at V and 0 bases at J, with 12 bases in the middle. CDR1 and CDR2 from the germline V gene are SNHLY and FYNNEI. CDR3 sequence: CASRGGQYSGNTIYF. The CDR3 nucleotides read TGTGCCAGCAGGGGTGGACAGTACTCTGGAAACACCATATATTTT.

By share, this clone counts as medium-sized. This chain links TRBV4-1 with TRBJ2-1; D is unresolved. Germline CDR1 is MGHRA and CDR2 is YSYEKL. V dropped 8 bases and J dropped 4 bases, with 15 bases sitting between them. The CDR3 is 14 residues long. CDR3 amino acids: CASSSPGRYNEQFF. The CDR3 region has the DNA TGCGCCAGCTCATCGCCAGGAAGATACAATGAGCAGTTCTTC.

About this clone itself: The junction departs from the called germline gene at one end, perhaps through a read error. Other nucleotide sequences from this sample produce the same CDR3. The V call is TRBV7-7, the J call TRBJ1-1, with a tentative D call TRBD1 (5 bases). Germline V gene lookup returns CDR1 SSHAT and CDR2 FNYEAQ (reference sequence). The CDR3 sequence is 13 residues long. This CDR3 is CASSLDRNTEAFF. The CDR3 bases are TGTGCTAGCAGCTTAGACAGGAACACTGAAGCTTTCTTT.

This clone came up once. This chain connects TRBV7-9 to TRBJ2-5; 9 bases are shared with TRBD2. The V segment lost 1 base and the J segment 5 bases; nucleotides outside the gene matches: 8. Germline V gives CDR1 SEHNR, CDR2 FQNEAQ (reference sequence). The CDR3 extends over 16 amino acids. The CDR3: CASSLGVAGAGETQYF. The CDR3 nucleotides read TGTGCCAGCAGCTTAGGGGTAGCGGGGGCCGGTGAGACCCAGTACTTC.

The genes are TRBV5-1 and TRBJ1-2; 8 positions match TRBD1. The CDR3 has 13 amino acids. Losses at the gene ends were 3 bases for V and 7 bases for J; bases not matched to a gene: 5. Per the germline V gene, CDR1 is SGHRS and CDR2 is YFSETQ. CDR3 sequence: CASSSGQGSGYTF. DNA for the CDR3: TGCGCCAGCAGCTCCGGACAGGGTAGTGGCTACACCTTC.

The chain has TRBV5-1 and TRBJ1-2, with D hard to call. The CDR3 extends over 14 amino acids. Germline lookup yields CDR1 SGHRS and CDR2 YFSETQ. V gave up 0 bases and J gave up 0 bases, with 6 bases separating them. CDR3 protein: CASSLERANYGYTF. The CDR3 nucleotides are TGCGCCAGCAGCTTGGAGAGGGCTAACTATGGCTACACCTTC.

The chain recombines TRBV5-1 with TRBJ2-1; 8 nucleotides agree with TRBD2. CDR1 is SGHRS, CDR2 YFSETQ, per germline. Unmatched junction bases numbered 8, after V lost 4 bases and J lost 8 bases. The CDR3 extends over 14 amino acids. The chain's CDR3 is CASSPGGAVDEQFF. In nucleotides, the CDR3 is TGCGCCAGCAGCCCCGGGGGGGCCGTAGATGAGCAGTTCTTC. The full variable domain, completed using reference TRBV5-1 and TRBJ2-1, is KAGVTQTPRYLIKTRGQQVTLSCSPISGHRSVSWYQQTPGQGLQFLFEYFSETQRNKGNFPGRFSGRQFSNSRSEMNVSTLELGDSALYLCASSPGGAVDEQFFGPGTRLTVL.

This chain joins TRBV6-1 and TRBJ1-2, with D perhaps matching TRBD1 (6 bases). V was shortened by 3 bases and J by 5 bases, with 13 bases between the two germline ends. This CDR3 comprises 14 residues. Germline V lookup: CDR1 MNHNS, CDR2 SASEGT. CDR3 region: CASSEEQGRYGYTF. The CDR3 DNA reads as TGTGCCAGCAGTGAGGAACAGGGAAGATATGGCTACACCTTC.

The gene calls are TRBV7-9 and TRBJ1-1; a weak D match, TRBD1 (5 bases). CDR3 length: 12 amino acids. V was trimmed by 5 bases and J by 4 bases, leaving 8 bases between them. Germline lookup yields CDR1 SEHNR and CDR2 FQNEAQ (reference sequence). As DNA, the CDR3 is TGTGCCAGCAGCGAACAGGTCACTGAAGCTTTCTTT. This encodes CASSEQVTEAFF.

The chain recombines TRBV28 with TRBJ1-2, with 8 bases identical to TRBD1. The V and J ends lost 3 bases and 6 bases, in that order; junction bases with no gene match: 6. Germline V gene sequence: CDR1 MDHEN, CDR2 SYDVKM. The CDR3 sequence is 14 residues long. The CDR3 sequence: CASSLGTGGNGYTF. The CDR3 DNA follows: TGTGCCAGCAGTTTGGGCACAGGGGGGAATGGCTACACCTTC.

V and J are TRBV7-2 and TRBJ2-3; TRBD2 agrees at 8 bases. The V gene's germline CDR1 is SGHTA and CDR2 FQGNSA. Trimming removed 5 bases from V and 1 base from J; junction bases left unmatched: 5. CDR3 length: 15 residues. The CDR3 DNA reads TGTGCCAGCAGCCCCGCGGGGGGCGGCACAGATACGCAGTATTTT. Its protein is CASSPAGGGTDTQYF.

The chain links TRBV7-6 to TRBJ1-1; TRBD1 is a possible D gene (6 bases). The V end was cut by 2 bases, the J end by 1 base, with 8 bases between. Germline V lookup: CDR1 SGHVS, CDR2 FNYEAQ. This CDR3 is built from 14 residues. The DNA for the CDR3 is TGTGCCAGCAGCTTACGACAGGCGAACACTGAAGCTTTCTTT. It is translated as CASSLRQANTEAFF.

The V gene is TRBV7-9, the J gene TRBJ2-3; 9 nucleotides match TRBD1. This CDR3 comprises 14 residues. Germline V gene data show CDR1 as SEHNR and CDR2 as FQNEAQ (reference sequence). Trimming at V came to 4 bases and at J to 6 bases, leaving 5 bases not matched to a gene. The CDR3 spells CASSSGQGEDTQYF. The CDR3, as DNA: TGTGCCAGCAGCTCGGGACAGGGCGAGGATACGCAGTATTTT.

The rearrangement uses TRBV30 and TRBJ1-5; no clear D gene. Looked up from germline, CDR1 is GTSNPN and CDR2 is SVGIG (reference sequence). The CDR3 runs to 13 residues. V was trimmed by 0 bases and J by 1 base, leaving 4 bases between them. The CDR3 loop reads CAWSVRSNQPQHF. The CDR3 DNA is TGTGCCTGGAGTGTACGGAGCAATCAGCCCCAGCATTTT.

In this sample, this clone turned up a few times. The CDR3 spells CSVGTGGATYGYTF. In nucleotides, the CDR3 is TGCAGCGTGGGGACAGGGGGCGCGACCTATGGCTACACCTTC. V and J are TRBV29-1 and TRBJ1-2; 12 bases map to TRBD1. The CDR3 is 14 amino acids. J gave up 4 bases and V 6 bases, and 6 bases lay outside the gene matches. Germline loops: CDR1 SQVTM, CDR2 ANQGSEA.

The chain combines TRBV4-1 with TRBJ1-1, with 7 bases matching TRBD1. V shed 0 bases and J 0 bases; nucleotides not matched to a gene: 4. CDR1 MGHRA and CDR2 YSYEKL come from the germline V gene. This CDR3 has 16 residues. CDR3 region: CASSQDRGQLNTEAFF. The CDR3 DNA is TGCGCCAGCAGCCAAGATCGGGGACAGTTGAACACTGAAGCTTTCTTT.

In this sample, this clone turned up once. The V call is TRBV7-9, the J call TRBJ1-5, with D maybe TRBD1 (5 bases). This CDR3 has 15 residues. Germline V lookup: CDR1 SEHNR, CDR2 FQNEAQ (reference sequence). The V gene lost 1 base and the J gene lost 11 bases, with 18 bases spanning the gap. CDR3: CASSLELPGGGAQHF. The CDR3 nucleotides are TGTGCCAGCAGCTTAGAGCTTCCGGGGGGTGGAGCCCAGCATTTT. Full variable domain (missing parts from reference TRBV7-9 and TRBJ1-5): DTGVSQNPRHKITKRGQNVTFRCDPISEHNRLYWYRQTLGQGPEFLTYFQNEAQLEKSRLLSDRFSAERPKGSFSTLEIQRTEQGDSAMYLCASSLELPGGGAQHFGDGTRLSIL.

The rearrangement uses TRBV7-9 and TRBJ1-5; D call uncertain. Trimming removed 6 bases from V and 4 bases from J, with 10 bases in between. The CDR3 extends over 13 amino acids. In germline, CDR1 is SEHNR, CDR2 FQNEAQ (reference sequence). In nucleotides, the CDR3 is TGTGCCAGCAGGTTCCGTATAAATCAGCCCCAGCATTTT. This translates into CASRFRINQPQHF.

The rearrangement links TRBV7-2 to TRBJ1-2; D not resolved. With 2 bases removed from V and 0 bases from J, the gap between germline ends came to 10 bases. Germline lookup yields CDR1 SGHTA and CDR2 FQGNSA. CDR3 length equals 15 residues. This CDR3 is CASSLTGGANYGYTF. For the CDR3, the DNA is TGTGCCAGCAGCTTAACCGGAGGAGCTAACTATGGCTACACCTTC. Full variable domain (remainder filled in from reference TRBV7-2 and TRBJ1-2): GAGVSQSPSNKVTEKGKDVELRCDPISGHTALYWYRQSLGQGLEFLIYFQGNSAPDKSGLPSDRFSAERTGGSVSTLTIQRTQQEDSAVYLCASSLTGGANYGYTFGSGTRLTVV.

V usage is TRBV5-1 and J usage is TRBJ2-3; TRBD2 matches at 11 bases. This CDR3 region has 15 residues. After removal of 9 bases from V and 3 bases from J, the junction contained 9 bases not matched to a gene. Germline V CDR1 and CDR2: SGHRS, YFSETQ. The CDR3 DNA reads TGCGCCACCAAGGATAGCGGGGGGGGAACAGATACGCAGTATTTT. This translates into CATKDSGGGTDTQYF.

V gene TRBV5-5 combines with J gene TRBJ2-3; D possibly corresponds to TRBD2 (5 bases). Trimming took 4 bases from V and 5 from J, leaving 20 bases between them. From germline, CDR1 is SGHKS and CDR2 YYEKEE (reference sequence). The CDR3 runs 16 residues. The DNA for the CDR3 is TGTGCCAGCAGCCGAGGGTCCGGGGATTCGGGAGATACGCAGTATTTT. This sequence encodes CASSRGSGDSGDTQYF. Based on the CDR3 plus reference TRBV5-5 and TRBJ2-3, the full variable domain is DAGVTQSPTHLIKTRGQQVTLRCSPISGHKSVSWYQQVLGQGPQFIFQYYEKEERGRGNFPDRFSARQFPNYSSELNVNALLLGDSALYLCASSRGSGDSGDTQYFGPGTRLTVL.

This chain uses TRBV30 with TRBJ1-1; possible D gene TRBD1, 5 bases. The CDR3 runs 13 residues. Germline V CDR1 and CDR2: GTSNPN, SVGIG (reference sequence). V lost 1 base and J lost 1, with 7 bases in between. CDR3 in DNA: TGTGCCTGGAGTGGGAGGGGGAACACTGAAGCTTTCTTT. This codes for CAWSGRGNTEAFF.

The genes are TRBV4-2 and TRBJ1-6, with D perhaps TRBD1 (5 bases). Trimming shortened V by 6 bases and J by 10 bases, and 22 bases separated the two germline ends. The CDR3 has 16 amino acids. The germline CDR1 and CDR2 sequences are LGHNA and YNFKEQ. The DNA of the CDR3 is TGTGCCAGCAGGCGTACCGGGGGAGGGGAACGGTCACCCCTCCACTTT. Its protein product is CASRRTGGGERSPLHF.

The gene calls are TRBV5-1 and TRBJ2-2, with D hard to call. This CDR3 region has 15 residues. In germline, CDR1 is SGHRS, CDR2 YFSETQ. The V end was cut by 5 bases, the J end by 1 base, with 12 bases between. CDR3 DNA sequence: TGCGCCAGCAGTCCCAGGTTCGGGAACACCGGGGAGCTGTTTTTT. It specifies CASSPRFGNTGELFF.

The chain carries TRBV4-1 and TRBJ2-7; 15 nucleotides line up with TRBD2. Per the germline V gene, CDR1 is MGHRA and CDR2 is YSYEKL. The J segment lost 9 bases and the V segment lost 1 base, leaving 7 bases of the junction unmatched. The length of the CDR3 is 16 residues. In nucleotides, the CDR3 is TGCGCCAGCAGCCAAGTGGGGGGACTAGCGGGGGGCGGGCAGTACTTC. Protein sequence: CASSQVGGLAGGGQYF.

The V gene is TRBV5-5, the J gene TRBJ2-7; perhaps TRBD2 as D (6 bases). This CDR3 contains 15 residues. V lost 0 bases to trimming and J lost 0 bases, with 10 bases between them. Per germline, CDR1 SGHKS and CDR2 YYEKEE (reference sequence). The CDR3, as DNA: TGTGCCAGCAGCTTGGGGGCGGGAAGCTCCTACGAGCAGTACTTC. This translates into CASSLGAGSSYEQYF.

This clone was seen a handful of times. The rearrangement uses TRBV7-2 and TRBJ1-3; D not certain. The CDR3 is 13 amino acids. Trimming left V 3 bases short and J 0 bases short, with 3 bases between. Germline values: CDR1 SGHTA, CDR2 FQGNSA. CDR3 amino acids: CASSFNSGNTIYF. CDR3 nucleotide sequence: TGTGCCAGCAGCTTTAACTCTGGAAACACCATATATTTT.